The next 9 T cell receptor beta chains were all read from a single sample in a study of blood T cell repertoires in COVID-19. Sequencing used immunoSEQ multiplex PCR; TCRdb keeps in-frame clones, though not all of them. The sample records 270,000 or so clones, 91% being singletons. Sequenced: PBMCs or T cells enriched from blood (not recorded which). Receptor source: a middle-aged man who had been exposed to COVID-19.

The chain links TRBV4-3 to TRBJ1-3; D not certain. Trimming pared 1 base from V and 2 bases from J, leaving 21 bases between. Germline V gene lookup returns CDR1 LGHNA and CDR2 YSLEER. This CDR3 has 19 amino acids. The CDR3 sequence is CASSQVRILEARAGNTIYF. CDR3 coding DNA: TGCGCCAGCAGCCAAGTTCGAATTTTAGAAGCCCGCGCTGGAAACACCATATATTTT.

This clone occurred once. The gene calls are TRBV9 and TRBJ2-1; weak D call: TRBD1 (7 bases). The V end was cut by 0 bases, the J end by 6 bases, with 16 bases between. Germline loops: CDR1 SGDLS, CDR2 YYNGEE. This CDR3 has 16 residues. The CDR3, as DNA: TGTGCCAGCAGCGTAGACGCGGGACAGATCTTCAATGAGCAGTTCTTC. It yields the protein CASSVDAGQIFNEQFF. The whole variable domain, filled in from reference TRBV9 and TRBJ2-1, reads DSGVTQTPKHLITATGQRVTLRCSPRSGDLSVYWYQQSLDQGLQFLIQYYNGEERAKGNILERFSAQQFPDLHSELNLSSLELGDSALYFCASSVDAGQIFNEQFFGPGTRLTVL.

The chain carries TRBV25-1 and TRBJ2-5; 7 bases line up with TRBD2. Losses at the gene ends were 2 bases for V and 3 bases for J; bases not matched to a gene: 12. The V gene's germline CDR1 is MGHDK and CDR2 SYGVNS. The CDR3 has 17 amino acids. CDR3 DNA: TGTGCCAGCAGTGAACTCACGGGGGGTACAGCGAAAGAGACCCAGTACTTC. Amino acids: CASSELTGGTAKETQYF.

The CDR3 sequence is CASSPGLADTDTQYF. The CDR3 nucleotides read TGCGCCAGCAGCCCGGGACTAGCGGACACAGATACGCAGTATTTT. The rearrangement links TRBV4-3 to TRBJ2-3, with TRBD2 matching over 11 bases. The trim removed 4 bases at V and 2 bases at J, leaving 2 bases unmatched. Germline CDR1 and CDR2: LGHNA and YSLEER. This CDR3 comprises 15 residues.

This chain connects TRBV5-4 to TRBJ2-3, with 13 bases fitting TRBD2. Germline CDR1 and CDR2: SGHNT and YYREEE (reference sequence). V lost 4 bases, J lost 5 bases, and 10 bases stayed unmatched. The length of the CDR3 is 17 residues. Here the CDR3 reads CASSPPGTSGTKDTQYF. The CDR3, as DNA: TGTGCCAGCAGCCCCCCCGGGACTAGCGGGACTAAAGATACGCAGTATTTT.

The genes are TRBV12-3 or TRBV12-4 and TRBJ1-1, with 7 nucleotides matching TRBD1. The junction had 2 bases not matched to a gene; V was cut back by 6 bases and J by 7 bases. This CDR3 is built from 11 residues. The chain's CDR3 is CASRGTVEAFF. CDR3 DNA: TGTGCCAGCAGGGGGACAGTTGAAGCTTTCTTT.

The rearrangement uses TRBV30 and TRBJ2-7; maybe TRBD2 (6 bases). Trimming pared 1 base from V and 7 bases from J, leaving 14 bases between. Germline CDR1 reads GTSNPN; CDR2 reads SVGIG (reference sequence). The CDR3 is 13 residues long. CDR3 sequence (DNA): TGTGCCTGGAGTGATCAGGGAGGACGGGAGCAGTACTTC. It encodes CAWSDQGGREQYF.

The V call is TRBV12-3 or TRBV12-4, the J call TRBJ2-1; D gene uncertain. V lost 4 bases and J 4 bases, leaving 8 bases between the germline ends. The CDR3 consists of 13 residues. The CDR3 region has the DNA TGTGCCAGCAGTTCCCACACGTACAATGAGCAGTTCTTC. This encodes CASSSHTYNEQFF.

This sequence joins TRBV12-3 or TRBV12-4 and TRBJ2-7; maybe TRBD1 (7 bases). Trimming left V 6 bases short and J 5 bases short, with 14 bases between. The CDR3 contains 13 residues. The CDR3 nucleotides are TGTGCCAGCAGCCTTACAGGGGAGGACGAGCAGTACTTC. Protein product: CASSLTGEDEQYF.